Detailed here is one TCR beta chain. Its antigen is not identified. TCRdb re-called the reads with MiXCR, one entry per CDR3 protein. This table has around 750,000 distinct CDR3 sequences, 32% appearing once. CDR3 length: 14 residues. The V gene's germline CDR1 is MDHEN and CDR2 SYDVKM. V lost 5 bases, J lost 6 bases, and 10 bases stayed unmatched. The sample comes from a study of T cell repertoires in cytomegalovirus infection. Study summary: Recently identified HLA-C-restricted CMV epitopes were among the peptides used. Both a matching HLA type and CMV infection were indicated by public TCR beta signatures. Study-level results: Dominant in the ex vivo response were TCR beta clonotypes restricted by HLA-C and specific for CMV.

This chain joins TRBV28 and TRBJ2-7; 7 bases align to TRBD1. The specimen was cultured CD8+ T cells from PBMCs, collected from culture after CMV antigen stimulation. This sequence was found in a human donor in good health (CMV status not recorded). Some clones in this sample may be carry-over from other donors' samples. CDR3 region: CASSKPDRVPEQYV. In nucleotides, the CDR3 is TGTGCCAGCAGTAAACCAGACAGGGTACCCGAGCAGTACGTC.